The TCR beta chain under discussion was sequenced for a study of identical twins. The sample holds many counts of this clonotype. This CDR3 contains 14 residues. Trimming shortened V by 0 bases and J by 4 bases, and 10 bases separated the two germline ends. CDR1 is SGHRS, CDR2 YFSETQ, per germline. TCRdb reprocessed the 5' RACE reads with MiXCR, giving one entry per CDR3 protein. Among fewer than 550,000 distinct CDR3 sequences, approximately 15% were seen once, and the ten largest hold around 0.98%. A further study also used this sample, focusing on yellow fever vaccine responses in identical twins.

Sequenced material: CD4+ T cells sorted from blood. The clonotype was recovered from a woman under 30 in good health. The rearrangement joins TRBV5-1 to TRBJ1-1; D remains ambiguous. In nucleotides, the CDR3 is TGCGCCAGCAGCTTGGAAGGGCTCACCACTGAAGCTTTCTTT. It yields the protein CASSLEGLTTEAFF.